This TCR beta chain was captured in a study of lymphopenia after photon versus proton radiotherapy. TCRdb's table, derived via immunoSEQ multiplex PCR, lists solely in-frame clones and lacks some. The sample has about 65,000 clones, 80% to 90% seen once; the top ten hold 10% to 13%. V lost 2 bases, J lost 7 bases, and 6 bases stayed unmatched. Germline CDR1 reads MNHEY; CDR2 reads SMNVEV (reference sequence). CDR3 length: 15 amino acids. The chain recombines TRBV27 with TRBJ2-5, with TRBD1 matching over 11 bases. The source is an older man with esophageal cancer. Material: peripheral blood, obtained from a patient treated with proton-based radiotherapy. CDR3 nucleotide sequence: TGTGCCAGCAGTTTAATCGGGACAGGGGGAGTGACCCAGTACTTC. Translated: CASSLIGTGGVTQYF.